This T cell receptor (beta chain) emerged from a study of cytomegalovirus exposure and HLA in healthy donors. Findings of the study overall: TCR beta chain V- and J-gene trimming was linked, in a later analysis, to a missense variant in DCLRE1C.

Notes on this clone: Its antigen is undetermined.

The study ran its PCR with 60 Vbeta and 13 Jbeta primers. Profiling relied on immunoSEQ multiplex PCR, and the TCRdb table lists in-frame clones only, not all of them. The repertoire has fewer than 100,000 clones, around 77% of them found once; the top ten carry about 3.3%. The CDR3 spans 16 residues. Germline CDR1 and CDR2: KGHSH and LQKENI. Losses at the gene ends were 2 bases for V and 4 bases for J; bases not matched to a gene: 4. The clonotype comes from a man in his forties in good health and CMV-seronegative. Material: PBMCs. The chain links TRBV18 to TRBJ2-2; 10 bases line up with TRBD1. This CDR3 is CASSPRDRGSTGELFF. Here the CDR3 DNA reads TGTGCCAGCTCACCAAGGGACAGGGGATCCACCGGGGAGCTGTTTTTT.